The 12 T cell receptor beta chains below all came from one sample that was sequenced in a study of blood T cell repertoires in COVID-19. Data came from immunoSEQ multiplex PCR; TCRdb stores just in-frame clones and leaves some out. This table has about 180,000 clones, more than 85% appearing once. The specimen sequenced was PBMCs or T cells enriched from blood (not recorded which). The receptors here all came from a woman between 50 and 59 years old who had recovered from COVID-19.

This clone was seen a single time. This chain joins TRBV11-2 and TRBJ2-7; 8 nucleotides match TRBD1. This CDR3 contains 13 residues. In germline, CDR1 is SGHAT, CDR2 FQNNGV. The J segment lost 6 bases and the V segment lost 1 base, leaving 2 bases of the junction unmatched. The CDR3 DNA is TGTGCCAGCAGCTTAGGACAGGGGATCGAGCAGTACTTC. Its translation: CASSLGQGIEQYF.

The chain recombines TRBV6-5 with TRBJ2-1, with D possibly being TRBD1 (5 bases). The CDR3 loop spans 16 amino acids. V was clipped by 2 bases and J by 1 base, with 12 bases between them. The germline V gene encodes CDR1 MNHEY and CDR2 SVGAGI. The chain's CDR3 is CASSYKGFWSYNEQFF. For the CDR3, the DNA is TGTGCCAGCAGTTACAAGGGGTTTTGGTCCTACAATGAGCAGTTCTTC.

The CDR3, as DNA: TGTGCCAGCAGCAAGAACAGGGGGCTGAGCTCTGGAAACACCATATATTTT. Amino acid sequence: CASSKNRGLSSGNTIYF. The chain has TRBV21-1 and TRBJ1-3; TRBD1 was called by the table and not checked on the DNA. TRBV21-1 has pseudogene status. The CDR3 totals 17 residues.

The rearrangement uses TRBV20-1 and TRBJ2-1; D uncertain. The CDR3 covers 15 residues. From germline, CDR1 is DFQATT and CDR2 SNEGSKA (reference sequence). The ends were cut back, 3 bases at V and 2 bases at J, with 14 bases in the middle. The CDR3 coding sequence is TGCAGTGCTAGTCGAAGGAGTTTCACCTACAATGAGCAGTTCTTC. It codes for CSASRRSFTYNEQFF.

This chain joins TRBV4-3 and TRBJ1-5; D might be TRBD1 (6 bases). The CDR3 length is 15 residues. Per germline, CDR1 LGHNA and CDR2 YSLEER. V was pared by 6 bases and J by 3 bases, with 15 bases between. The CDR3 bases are TGCGCCAGCAGTCTGACCACAGGGAACAATCAGCCCCAGCATTTT. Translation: CASSLTTGNNQPQHF.

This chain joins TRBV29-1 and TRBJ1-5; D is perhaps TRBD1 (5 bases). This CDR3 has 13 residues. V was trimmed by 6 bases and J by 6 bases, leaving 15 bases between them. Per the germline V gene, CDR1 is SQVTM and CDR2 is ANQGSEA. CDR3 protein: CSVGDSHSQPQHF. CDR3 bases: TGCAGCGTGGGTGACAGTCATTCTCAGCCCCAGCATTTT.

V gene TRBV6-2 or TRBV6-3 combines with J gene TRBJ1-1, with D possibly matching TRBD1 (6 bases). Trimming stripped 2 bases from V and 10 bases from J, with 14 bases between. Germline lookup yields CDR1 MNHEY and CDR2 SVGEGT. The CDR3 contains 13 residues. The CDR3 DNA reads TGTGCCAGCAGTTACACGACAGGATTGGTAGCTTTCTTT. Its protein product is CASSYTTGLVAFF.

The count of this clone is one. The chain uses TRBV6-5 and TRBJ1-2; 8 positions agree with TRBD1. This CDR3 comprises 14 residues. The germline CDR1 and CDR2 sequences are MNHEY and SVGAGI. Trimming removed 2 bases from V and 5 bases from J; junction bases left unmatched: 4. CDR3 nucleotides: TGTGCCAGCAGTTACCTGACAGGGGCATATGGCTACACCTTC. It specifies CASSYLTGAYGYTF.

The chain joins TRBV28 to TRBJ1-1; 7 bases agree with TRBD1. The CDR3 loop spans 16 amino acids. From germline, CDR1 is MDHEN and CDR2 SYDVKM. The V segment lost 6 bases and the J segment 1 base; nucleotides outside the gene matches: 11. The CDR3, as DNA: TGTGCCAGCAGACCTACAGGGGTGAGAGGGAACACTGAAGCTTTCTTT. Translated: CASRPTGVRGNTEAFF.

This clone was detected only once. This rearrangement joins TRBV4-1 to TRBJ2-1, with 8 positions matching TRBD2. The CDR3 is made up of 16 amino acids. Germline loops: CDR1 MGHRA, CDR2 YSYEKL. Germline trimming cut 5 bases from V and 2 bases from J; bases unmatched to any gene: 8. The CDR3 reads CASSEKREPPYNEQFF. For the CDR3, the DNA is TGCGCCAGCAGCGAGAAGCGGGAGCCCCCCTACAATGAGCAGTTCTTC.

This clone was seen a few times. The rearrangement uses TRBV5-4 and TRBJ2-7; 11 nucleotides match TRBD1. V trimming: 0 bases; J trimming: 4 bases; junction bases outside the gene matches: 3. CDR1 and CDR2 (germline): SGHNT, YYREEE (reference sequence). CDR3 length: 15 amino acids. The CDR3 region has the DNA TGTGCCAGCAGCTTGGGAGGGACAGGGGGTTACGAGCAGTACTTC. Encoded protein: CASSLGGTGGYEQYF.

The CDR3 sequence: CASSLSIPSGYTGELFF. As DNA, the CDR3 is TGTGCCAGCAGTTTATCGATCCCTAGCGGATACACCGGGGAGCTGTTTTTT. V gene TRBV27 combines with J gene TRBJ2-2; TRBD2 matches at 7 bases. Germline V gene sequence: CDR1 MNHEY, CDR2 SMNVEV (reference sequence). Trimming cost V 0 bases and J 3 bases; bases outside gene matches: 7. The CDR3 sequence is 17 residues long.